This T cell receptor (beta chain) was sequenced in a study of T-cell memory formation after mild COVID-19 (dated by TCRdb to the early 2020s). For the wider study: Most TCR sequence clusters were specific to one of the two donors. The cohort comprised two young, previously healthy adult volunteers, one female and one male. In a couple of donors, T-cell clones that expanded and contracted after mild COVID-19 were followed by sequencing TCRalpha and TCRbeta repertoires longitudinally.

PBMCs were isolated by Ficoll-Paque density gradient centrifugation. Worth noting for this clonotype: Its specific antigen is unknown. One base away there is no much larger clone; base qualities are not given.

This sample was sequenced with an Illumina NovaSeq 6000. TCRalpha and TCRbeta cDNA libraries were built by 5'RACE with constant-segment primers, adding sample barcodes and unique molecular identifiers. RNA was extracted from every sample with Trizol reagent. Amplification of the libraries took two PCR steps, and the second step added a second sample barcode plus Illumina TruSeq adapters. Sequencing of libraries was performed on an Illumina NovaSeq with 2 x 150 bp paired-end reads. The source study handled its data this way. Reads were demultiplexed and collapsed into UMI-guided consensus sequences with migec v1.2.7. Using mixcr v2.1.11, the UMI consensuses were aligned to TRA and TRB V and J templates and assembled into clonotypes. A clonotype was counted as expanded or contracted only when both edgeR and NoisET called the clonotype significant, with the noise models trained on biological replicates. For edgeR calls, the thresholds were a false discovery rate-adjusted p below 0.01 and a log2 fold-change of 1. As an exploratory analysis of dynamics, max-normalized trajectories of the 1000 most abundant clonotypes were examined by PCA with hierarchical clustering. Separately sequenced CD4+ and CD8+ repertoires were used to assign the CD4 or CD8 phenotype of responding clones. TCRdb trimmed the raw reads at Q25, called clones with MiXCR and kept productive beta chains. For every CDR3 protein sequence, its rows merge into one entry that carries the most common genes and DNA. TCRdb's processing, not the study's, gives the V and J calls here. Present in this sample are about 430,000 distinct CDR3 sequences, less than 25% of which were seen just once. The top ten clones comprise 7.5% to 10% of the sample.

Study-level results and caveats: The detection of some responding clones in pre-infection memory suggests that pre-existing cross-reactive memory T cells joined the SARS-CoV-2 response. Contracting CD4+ clones turned up mainly in the CM and EM memory subsets, whereas EMRA was where CD8+ clones were enriched. The study covered only a couple of mild cases, and larger cohorts including severe cases with pre-infection samples were considered necessary. SARS-CoV-2 specificity was not confirmed for the second-wave clones peaking on day 37. From day 15 to 85, contracting clones showed balanced CD4/CD8 phenotypes, whereas a second wave of clones that expanded from day 15 to 37 leaned towards CD4+.

From its cysteine to its phenylalanine, the CDR3 spans 15 amino acids. Only the CDR3 portion is preserved as DNA: 45 bases, with reading frame beginning at the first base. A distance of 18 bases separates the germline ends of V and J, which lose 3 bases and 6 bases respectively. The germline V gene encodes CDR1 SGHRS and CDR2 YFSETQ. The source is an adult woman who had mild COVID-19 (a few samples of this study predate the infection). The sample titles of this study are shuffled in the database, so cell type and time point are left out; the donor was told from shared clones. Sample: PBMCs or a T cell subset sorted from them (not recorded which). The sequence links TRBV5-1 to TRBJ1-2, with TRBD1 tentatively as D gene (5 bases match). Here the CDR3 is given as CASSSVQGPRDGYTF. The nucleotide sequence is TGCGCCAGCAGCTCCGTCCAGGGACCCCGTGATGGCTACACCTTC.